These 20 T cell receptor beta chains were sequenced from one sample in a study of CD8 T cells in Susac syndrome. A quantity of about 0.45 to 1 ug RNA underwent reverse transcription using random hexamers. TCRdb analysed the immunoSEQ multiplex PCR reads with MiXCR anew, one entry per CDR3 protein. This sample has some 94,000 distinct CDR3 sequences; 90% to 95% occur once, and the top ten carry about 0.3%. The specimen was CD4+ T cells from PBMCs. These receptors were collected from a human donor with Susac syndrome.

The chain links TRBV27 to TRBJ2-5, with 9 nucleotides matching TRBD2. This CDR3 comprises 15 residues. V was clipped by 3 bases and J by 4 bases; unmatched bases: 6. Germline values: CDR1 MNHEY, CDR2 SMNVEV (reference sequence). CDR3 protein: CASSLAGGPSETQYF. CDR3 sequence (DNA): TGTGCCAGCAGTTTGGCGGGGGGGCCTTCAGAGACCCAGTACTTC.

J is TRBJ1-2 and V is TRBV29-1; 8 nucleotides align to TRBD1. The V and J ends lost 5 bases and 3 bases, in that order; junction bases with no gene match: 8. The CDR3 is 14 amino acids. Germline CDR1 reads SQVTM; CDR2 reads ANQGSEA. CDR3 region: CSVTALTGDYGYTF. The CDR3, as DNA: TGCAGCGTTACGGCGTTGACAGGGGACTATGGCTACACCTTC.

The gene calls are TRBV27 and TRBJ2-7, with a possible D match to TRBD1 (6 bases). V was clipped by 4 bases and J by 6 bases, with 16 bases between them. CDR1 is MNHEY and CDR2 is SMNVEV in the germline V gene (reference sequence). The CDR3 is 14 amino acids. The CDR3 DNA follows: TGTGCCAGCAGTTCCCCGGACAGCCTTCGCGAGCAGTACTTC. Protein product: CASSSPDSLREQYF.

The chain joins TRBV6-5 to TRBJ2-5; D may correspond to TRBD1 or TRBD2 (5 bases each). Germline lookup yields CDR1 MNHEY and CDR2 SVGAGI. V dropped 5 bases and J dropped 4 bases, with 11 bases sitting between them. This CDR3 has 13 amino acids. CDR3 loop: CASSRAGRETQYF. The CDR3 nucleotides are TGTGCCAGCAGTCGGGCAGGGAGAGAGACCCAGTACTTC.

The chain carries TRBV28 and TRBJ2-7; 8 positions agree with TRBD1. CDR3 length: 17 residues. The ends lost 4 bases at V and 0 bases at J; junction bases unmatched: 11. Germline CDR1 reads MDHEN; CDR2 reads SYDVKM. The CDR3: CASSYAGGAASSYEQYF. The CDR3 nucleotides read TGTGCCAGCAGTTACGCAGGGGGCGCGGCGAGCTCCTACGAGCAGTACTTC.

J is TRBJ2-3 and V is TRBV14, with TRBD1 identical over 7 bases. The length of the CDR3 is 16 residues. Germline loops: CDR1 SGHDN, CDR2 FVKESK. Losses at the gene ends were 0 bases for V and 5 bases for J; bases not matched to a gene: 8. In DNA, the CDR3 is TGTGCCAGCAGCCAAGACCCAGGGGGATATGGAGATACGCAGTATTTT. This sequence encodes CASSQDPGGYGDTQYF.

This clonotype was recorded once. The CDR3 bases are TGTGCCAGCAGCTTAACTCTGACAGGCGGGCGCGGGGGCTACACCTTC. This codes for CASSLTLTGGRGGYTF. The chain carries TRBV7-2 and TRBJ1-2, with a weak D call TRBD1 (6 bases). Germline CDR1 is SGHTA and CDR2 is FQGNSA. The CDR3 loop spans 16 amino acids. Trimming left V 2 bases short and J 8 bases short, with 21 bases between.

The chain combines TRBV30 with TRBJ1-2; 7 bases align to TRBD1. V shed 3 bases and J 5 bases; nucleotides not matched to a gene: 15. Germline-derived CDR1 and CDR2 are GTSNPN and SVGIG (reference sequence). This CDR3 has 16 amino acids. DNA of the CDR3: TGTGCCTGGAGCTCAGGGGGACCGAACTCGTGGTATGGCTACACCTTC. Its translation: CAWSSGGPNSWYGYTF.

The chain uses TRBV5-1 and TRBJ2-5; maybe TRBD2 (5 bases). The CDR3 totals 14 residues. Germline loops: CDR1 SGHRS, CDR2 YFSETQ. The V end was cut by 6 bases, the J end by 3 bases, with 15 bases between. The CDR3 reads CASNALGSEETQYF. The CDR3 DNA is TGCGCCAGCAACGCGTTAGGTAGCGAAGAGACCCAGTACTTC.

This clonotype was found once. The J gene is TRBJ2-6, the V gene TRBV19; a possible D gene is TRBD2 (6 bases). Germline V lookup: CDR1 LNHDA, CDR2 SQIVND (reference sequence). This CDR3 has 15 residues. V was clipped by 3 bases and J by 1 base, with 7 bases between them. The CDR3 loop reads CASSIGGSGANVLTF. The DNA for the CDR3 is TGTGCCAGTAGTATTGGAGGGTCTGGGGCCAACGTCCTGACTTTC.

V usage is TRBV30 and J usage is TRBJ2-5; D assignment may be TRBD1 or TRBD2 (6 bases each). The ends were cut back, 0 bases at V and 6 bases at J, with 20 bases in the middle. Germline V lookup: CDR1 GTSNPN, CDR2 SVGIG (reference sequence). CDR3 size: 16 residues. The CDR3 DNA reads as TGTGCCTGGAGTGTAGGAGGGGGACTTGGGGTCCAGACCCAGTACTTC. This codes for CAWSVGGGLGVQTQYF.

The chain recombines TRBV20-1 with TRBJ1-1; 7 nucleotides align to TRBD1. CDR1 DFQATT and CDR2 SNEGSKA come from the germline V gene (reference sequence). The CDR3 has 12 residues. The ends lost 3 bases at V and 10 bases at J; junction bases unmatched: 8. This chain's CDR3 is CSASPQGVVAFF. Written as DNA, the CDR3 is TGCAGTGCTAGCCCGCAGGGGGTGGTAGCTTTCTTT.

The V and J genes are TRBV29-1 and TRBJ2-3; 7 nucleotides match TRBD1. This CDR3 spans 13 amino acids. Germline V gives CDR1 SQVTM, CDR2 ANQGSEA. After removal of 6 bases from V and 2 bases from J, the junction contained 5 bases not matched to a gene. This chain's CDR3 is CSVRTGVTDTQYF. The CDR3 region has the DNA TGCAGCGTGAGGACAGGAGTCACAGATACGCAGTATTTT.

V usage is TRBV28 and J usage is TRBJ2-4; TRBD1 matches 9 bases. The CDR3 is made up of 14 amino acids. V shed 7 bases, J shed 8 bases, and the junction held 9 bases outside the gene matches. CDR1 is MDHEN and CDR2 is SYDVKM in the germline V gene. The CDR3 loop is CASNSGQGMDIQYF. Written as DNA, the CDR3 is TGTGCCAGCAACTCGGGACAGGGAATGGACATTCAGTACTTC.

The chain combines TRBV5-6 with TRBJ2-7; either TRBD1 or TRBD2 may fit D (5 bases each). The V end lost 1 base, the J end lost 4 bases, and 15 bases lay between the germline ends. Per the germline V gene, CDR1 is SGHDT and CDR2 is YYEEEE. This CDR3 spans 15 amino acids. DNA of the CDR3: TGTGCCAGCAGCTTGCTGGGACCCGCACCTTACGAGCAGTACTTC. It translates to CASSLLGPAPYEQYF.

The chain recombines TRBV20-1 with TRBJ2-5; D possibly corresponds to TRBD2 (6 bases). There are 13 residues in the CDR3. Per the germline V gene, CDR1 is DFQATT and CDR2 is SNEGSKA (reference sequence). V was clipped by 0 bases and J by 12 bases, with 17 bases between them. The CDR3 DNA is TGCAGTGCTAGAGAGGGGGGTCCAATCGGCGAGTACTTC. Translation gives CSAREGGPIGEYF.

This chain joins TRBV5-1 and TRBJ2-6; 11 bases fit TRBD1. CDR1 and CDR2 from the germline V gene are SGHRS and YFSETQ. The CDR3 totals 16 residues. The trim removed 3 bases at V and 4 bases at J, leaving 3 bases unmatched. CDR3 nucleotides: TGCGCCAGCAGCTGGACAGGGGGCGGGGGGGCCAACGTCCTGACTTTC. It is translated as CASSWTGGGGANVLTF.

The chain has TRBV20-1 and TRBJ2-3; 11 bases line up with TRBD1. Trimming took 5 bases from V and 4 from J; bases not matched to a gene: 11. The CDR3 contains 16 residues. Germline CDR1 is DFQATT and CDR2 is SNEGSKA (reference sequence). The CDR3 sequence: CSAAIGQGAGSDTQYF. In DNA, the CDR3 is TGCAGTGCTGCTATCGGACAGGGGGCTGGTTCAGATACGCAGTATTTT.

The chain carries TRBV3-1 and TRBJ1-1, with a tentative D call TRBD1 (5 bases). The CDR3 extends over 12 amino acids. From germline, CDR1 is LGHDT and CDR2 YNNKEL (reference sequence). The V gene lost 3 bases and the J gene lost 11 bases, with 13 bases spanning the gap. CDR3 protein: CASSQKGEVAFF. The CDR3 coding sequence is TGTGCCAGCAGCCAGAAAGGGGAGGTGGCTTTCTTT.

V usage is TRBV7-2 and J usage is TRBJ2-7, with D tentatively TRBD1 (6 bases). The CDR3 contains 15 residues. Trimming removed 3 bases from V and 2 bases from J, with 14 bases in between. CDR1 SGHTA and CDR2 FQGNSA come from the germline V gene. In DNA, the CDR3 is TGTGCCAGCAGCTTGGGGCAGGGGCGCACCTACGAGCAGTACTTC. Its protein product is CASSLGQGRTYEQYF.